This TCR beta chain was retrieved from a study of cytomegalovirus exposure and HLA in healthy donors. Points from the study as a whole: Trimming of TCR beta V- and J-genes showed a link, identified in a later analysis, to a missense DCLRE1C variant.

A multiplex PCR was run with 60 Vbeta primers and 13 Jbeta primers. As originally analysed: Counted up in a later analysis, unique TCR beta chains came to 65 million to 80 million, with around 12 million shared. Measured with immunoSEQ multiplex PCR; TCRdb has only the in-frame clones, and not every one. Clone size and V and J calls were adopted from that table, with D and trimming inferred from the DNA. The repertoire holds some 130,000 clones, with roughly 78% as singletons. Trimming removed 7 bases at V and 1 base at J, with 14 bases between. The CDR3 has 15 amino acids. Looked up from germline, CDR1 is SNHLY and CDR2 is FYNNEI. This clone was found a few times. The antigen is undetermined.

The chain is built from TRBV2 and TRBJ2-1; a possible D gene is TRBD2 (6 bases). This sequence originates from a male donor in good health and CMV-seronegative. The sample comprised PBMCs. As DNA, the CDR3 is TGTGCCAGCATCCACGGGGGATTATCCTACAATGAGCAGTTCTTC. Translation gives CASIHGGLSYNEQFF.